This T cell receptor beta chain is drawn from a study of cytomegalovirus exposure and HLA in healthy donors. Turning to the study itself: The 120 million or so unique TCR beta sequences, from around 200 million T cells, were found by an earlier analysis.

J gave up 6 bases and V 4 bases, and 10 bases lay outside the gene matches. Looked up from germline, CDR1 is SQVTM and CDR2 is ANQGSEA. The CDR3 is made up of 14 amino acids. The PCR was carried out with 60 Vbeta primers and 13 Jbeta primers. Clones were sequenced by immunoSEQ multiplex PCR, and TCRdb holds only the in-frame ones, with some missing. In the table there are 150,000 to 200,000 clones, roughly three quarters of which are singletons. Broader study findings: No immune exposure information besides CMV serostatus was available.

Of note for this clone: Its antigen is as yet unknown.

This receptor was taken from a woman in her forties or fifties in good health and CMV-seropositive. This chain joins TRBV29-1 and TRBJ2-7; TRBD1 matches 9 bases. The sequenced sample was PBMCs. In nucleotides, the CDR3 is TGCAGCGTTGCTGGGTCCGGGACAGGGTTCGAGCAGTACTTC. Protein sequence: CSVAGSGTGFEQYF.